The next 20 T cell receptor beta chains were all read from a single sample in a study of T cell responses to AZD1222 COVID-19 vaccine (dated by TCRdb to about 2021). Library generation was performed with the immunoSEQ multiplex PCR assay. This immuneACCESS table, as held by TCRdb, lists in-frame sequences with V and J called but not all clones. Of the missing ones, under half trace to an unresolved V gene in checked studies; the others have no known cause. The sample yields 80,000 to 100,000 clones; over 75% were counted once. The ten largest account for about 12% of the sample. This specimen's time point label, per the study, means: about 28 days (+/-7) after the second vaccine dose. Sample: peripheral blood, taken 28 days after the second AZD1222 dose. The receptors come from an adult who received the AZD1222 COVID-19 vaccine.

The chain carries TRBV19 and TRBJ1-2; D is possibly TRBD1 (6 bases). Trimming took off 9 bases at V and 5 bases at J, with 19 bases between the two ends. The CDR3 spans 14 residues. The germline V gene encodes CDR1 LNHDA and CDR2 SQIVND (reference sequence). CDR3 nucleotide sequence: TGTGCCAGCACGGAAGGGGGGGCATTTTATGGCTACACCTTC. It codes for CASTEGGAFYGYTF.

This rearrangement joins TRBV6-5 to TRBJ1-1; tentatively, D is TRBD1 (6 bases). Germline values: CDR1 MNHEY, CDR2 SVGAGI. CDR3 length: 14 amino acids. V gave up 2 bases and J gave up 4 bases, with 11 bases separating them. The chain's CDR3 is CASSYAGAGTEAFF. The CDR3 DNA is TGTGCCAGCAGTTACGCGGGGGCGGGCACTGAAGCTTTCTTT.

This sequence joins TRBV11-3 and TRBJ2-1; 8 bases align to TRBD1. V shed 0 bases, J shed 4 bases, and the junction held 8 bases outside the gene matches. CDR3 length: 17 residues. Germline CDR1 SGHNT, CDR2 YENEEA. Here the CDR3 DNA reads TGTGCCAGCAGCTTAGATCAGGGGGCGCTAGGGTACAATGAGCAGTTCTTC. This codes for CASSLDQGALGYNEQFF.

The CDR3 region is CASSPTNQPQHF. CDR3 DNA: TGTGCCAGCAGCCCTACCAATCAGCCCCAGCATTTT. The chain recombines TRBV7-2 with TRBJ1-5; D remains ambiguous. Germline V lookup: CDR1 SGHTA, CDR2 FQGNSA. Between the trimmed V and J ends, which lost 5 bases and 3 bases, there was a span of 5 bases. This CDR3 is built from 12 residues.

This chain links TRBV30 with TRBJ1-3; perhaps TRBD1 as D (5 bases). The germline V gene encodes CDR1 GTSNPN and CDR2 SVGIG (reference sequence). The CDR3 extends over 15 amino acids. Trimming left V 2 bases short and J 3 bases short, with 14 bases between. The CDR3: CAWSPPQGSGNTIYF. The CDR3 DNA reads TGTGCCTGGAGTCCACCCCAGGGTAGTGGAAACACCATATATTTT.

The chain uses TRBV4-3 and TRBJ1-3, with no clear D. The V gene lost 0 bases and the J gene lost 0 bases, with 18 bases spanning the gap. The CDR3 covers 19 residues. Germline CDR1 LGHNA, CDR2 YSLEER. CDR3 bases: TGCGCCAGCAGCCAAGATTTACCGGCAGCCGCCTCCTCTGGAAACACCATATATTTT. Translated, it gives CASSQDLPAAASSGNTIYF.

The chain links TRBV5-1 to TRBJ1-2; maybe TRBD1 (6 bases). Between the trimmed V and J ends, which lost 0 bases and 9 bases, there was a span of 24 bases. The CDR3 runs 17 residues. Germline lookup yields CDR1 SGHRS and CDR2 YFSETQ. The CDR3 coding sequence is TGCGCCAGCAGCTTGGTGGTCTTGGACAGCGGAATTGGGAGCTACACCTTC. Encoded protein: CASSLVVLDSGIGSYTF.

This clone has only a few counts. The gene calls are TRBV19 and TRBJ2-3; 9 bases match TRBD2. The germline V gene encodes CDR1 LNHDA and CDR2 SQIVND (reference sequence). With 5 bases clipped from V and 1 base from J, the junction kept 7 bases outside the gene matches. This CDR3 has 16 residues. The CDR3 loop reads CASSDRGGAGTDTQYF. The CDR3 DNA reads TGTGCCAGTAGTGACCGCGGGGGGGCCGGCACAGATACGCAGTATTTT. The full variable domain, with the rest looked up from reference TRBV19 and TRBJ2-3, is DGGITQSPKYLFRKEGQNVTLSCEQNLNHDAMYWYRQDPGQGLRLIYYSQIVNDFQKGDIAEGYSVSREKKESFPLTVTSAQKNPTAFYLCASSDRGGAGTDTQYFGPGTRLTVL.

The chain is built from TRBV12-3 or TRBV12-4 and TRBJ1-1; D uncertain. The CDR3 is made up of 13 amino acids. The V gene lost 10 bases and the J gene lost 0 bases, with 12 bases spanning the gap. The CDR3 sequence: CATQEEMNTEAFF. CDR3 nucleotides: TGTGCCACCCAAGAGGAGATGAACACTGAAGCTTTCTTT.

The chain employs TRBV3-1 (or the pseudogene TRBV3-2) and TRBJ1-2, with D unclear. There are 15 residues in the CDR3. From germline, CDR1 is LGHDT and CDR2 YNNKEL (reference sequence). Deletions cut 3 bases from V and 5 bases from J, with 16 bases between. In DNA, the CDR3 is TGTGCCAGCAGCCACAGGTCTATCAAAGCGTATGGCTACACCTTC. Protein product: CASSHRSIKAYGYTF.

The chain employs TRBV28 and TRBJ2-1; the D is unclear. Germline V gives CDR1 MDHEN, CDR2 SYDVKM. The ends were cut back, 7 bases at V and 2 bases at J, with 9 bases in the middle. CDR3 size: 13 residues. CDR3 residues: CASTTRAYNEQFF. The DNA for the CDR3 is TGTGCCAGCACTACTCGGGCCTACAATGAGCAGTTCTTC.

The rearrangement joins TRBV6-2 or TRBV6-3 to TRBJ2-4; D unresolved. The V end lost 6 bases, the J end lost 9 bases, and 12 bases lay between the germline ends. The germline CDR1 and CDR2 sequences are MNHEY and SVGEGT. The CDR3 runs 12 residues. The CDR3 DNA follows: TGTGCCAGCAGCCCCCGCAGAGGCATTCAGTACTTC. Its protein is CASSPRRGIQYF.

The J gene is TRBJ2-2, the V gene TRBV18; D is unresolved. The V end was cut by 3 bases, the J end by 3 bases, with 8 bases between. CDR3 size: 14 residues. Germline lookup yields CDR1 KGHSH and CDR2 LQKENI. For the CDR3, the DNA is TGTGCCAGCTCACCTAAAATAGACACCGGGGAGCTGTTTTTT. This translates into CASSPKIDTGELFF.

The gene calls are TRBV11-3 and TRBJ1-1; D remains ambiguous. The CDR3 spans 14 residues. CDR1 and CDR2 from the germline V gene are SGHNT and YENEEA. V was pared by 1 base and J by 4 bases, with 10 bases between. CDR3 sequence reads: CASSLGGVLTEAFF. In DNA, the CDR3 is TGTGCCAGCAGCTTAGGTGGGGTTCTCACTGAAGCTTTCTTT.

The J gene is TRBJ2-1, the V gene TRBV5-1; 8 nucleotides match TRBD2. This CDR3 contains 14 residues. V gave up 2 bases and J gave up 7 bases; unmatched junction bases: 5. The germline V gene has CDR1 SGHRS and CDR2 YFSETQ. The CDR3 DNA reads TGCGCCAGCAGCTTAGTAGCGGGATCTAATGAGCAGTTCTTC. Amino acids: CASSLVAGSNEQFF.

CDR3 amino acids: CATTGLTGELFF. In DNA, the CDR3 is TGTGCCACCACAGGGTTAACCGGGGAGCTGTTTTTT. The rearrangement links TRBV12-3 or TRBV12-4 to TRBJ2-2; possibly TRBD1 for D (6 bases). The CDR3 covers 12 residues. The V end was cut by 10 bases, the J end by 5 bases, with 11 bases between.

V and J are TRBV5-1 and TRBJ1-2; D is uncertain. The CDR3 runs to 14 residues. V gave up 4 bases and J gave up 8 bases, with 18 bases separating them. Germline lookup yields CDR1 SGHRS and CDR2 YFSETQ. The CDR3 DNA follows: TGCGCCAGCAGCCCTTCCGGGAACGAGGAGGGCTACACCTTC. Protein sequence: CASSPSGNEEGYTF. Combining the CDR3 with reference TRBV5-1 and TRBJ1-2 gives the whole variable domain KAGVTQTPRYLIKTRGQQVTLSCSPISGHRSVSWYQQTPGQGLQFLFEYFSETQRNKGNFPGRFSGRQFSNSRSEMNVSTLELGDSALYLCASSPSGNEEGYTFGSGTRLTVV.

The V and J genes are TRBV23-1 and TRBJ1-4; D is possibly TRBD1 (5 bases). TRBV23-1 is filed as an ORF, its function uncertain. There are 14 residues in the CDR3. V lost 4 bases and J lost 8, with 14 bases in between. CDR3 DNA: TGCGCCAGCAGTCCTCCCTGGGAGGGGGAAAAACTGTTTTTT. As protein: CASSPPWEGEKLFF.

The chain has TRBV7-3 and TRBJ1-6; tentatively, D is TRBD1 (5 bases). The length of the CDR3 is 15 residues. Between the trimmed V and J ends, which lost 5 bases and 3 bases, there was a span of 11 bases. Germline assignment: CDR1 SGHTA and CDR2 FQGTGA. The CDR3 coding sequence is TGTGCCAGCAGCCGGGACGCCGGCTATAATTCACCCCTCCACTTT. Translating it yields CASSRDAGYNSPLHF.

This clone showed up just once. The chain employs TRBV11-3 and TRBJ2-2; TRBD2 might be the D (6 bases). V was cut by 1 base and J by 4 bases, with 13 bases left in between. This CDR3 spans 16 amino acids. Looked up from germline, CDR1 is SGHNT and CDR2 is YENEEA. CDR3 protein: CASSLANRRVTGELFF. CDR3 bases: TGTGCCAGCAGCTTAGCGAATAGGAGGGTCACCGGGGAGCTGTTTTTT.